The rows below give T cell receptor beta chains drawn from one sample of a study of molecular identifiers for immune sequencing clone quantification. TCRdb recomputed calls from the PCR reads with MiXCR, one row per CDR3 protein. The table lists about 640,000 distinct CDR3 sequences, just under 20% of them singletons. The sequenced material came from naive CD8+ T cells from blood, with Jurkat cell RNA spiked in. These receptors originate from a human donor in good health. Some libraries in this study had Jurkat cell RNA spiked in. Each CDR3 is given with its conserved first and last residue. D genes are given only for firm matches. The size entry is marked missing in some rows and otherwise reads once, few, many or a size class.

D: -
size: few
J: TRBJ2-7
V: TRBV6-5
DNA: TGTGCCAGCAGACCCCGGGGCACACTCTACGAGCAGTACTTC
CDR3: CASRPRGTLYEQYF

D: -
size: -
J: TRBJ2-1
V: TRBV5-6
DNA: TGTGCCAGCAGCTTTAGTGCCAGGGAGCAGTTCTTC
CDR3: CASSFSAREQFF

D: -
size: many
J: TRBJ2-2
V: TRBV28
DNA: TGTGCCAGCAGTTTATCAAAAATACGGGAGCTGTTTTTT
CDR3: CASSLSKIRELFF

D: TRBD1
size: few
J: TRBJ2-5
V: TRBV11-1
DNA: TGTGCCAGCAGCTCGTGGGACAGTCCAGAAGAGACCCAGTACTTC
CDR3: CASSSWDSPEETQYF

D: -
size: -
J: TRBJ1-2
V: TRBV27
DNA: TGTGCCAGCAGCCCAACGGGCCCTTACCCCACAACCTATGGCTACACCTTC
CDR3: CASSPTGPYPTTYGYTF

D: -
size: many
J: TRBJ2-6
V: TRBV4-3
DNA: TGCGCCAGCGGGTATCAGGGGTCCGGGGCCAACGTCCTGACTTTC
CDR3: CASGYQGSGANVLTF

D: TRBD1
size: many
J: TRBJ2-7
V: TRBV6-2/TRBV6-3
DNA: TGTGCCAGCAGTTATGGGACAGGGGGAGGCGAGCAGTACTTC
CDR3: CASSYGTGGGEQYF

D: TRBD1
size: few
J: TRBJ2-1
V: TRBV6-5
DNA: TGTGCCAGCACATCCCGGGACAGCTCCTACAATGAGCAGTTCTTC
CDR3: CASTSRDSSYNEQFF

D: -
size: many
J: TRBJ2-1
V: TRBV9
DNA: TGTGCCAGCAGCGTAGTTGCACCAACTGATGAGCAGTTCTTC
CDR3: CASSVVAPTDEQFF

D: TRBD2
size: many
J: TRBJ2-7
V: TRBV4-3
DNA: TGCGCCAGCAGCCTCACGAGCGGGGGTACCGACGAGCAGTACTTC
CDR3: CASSLTSGGTDEQYF

D: -
size: few
J: TRBJ1-2
V: TRBV11-2
DNA: TGTGCCAGCAGCACCGGGACAACTAATTTGAACTATGGCTACACCTTC
CDR3: CASSTGTTNLNYGYTF

D: TRBD1
size: many
J: TRBJ2-7
V: TRBV27
DNA: TGTGCCAGCAGTCTCCAGGGGGCCACCTACGAGCAGTACTTC
CDR3: CASSLQGATYEQYF

D: -
size: few
J: TRBJ1-1
V: TRBV19
DNA: TGTGCCAGTACCAAGGGGACTGAAGCTTTCTTT
CDR3: CASTKGTEAFF

D: -
size: few
J: TRBJ2-1
V: TRBV6-1
DNA: TGTGCCAGCCAGTTCATCGCGGTTGAGCAGTTCTTC
CDR3: CASQFIAVEQFF